This TCR beta chain was captured in a study of blood T cells in healthy people across ages. Primed by a sample-barcoded 5' primer and a J-beta primer mix, a second PCR proceeded for roughly 7 to 12 cycles. A single record per CDR3 protein comes from TCRdb applying MiXCR to the 5' RACE reads. The sample has about 800,000 distinct CDR3 sequences; 20% to 30% are singletons. The CDR3 is 16 residues long. J was trimmed by 2 bases and V by 2 bases; bases with no gene match: 6. Germline-derived CDR1 and CDR2 are DFQATT and SNEGSKA (reference sequence). These sequences were also reported in another study, on T cells of mothers and their children. That work contributes: The output of TCR recombination is shaped by thymic selection similarly in related and unrelated pairs.

The source material was blood. The clonotype was recovered from a boy younger than 18 in good health. V and J are TRBV20-1 and TRBJ2-3; TRBD2 matches 11 bases. CDR3 amino acids: CSARRKTSGITDTQYF. The CDR3 DNA is TGCAGTGCTAGAAGAAAGACTAGCGGGATCACAGATACGCAGTATTTT.